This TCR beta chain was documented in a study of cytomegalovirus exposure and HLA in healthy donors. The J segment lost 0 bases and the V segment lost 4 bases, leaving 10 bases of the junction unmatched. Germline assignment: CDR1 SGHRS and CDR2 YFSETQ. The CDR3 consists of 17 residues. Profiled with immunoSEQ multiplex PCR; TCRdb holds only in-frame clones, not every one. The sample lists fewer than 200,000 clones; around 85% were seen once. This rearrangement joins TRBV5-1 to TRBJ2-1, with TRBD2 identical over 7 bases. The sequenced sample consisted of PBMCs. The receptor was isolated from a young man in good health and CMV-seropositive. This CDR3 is CASSPTPAGTSYNEQFF. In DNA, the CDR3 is TGCGCCAGCAGCCCCACTCCAGCGGGGACCTCCTACAATGAGCAGTTCTTC.